Detailed here is one T cell receptor beta chain. The antigen is unknown. Libraries were prepared by immunoSEQ multiplex PCR; TCRdb keeps only in-frame clonotypes and omits some of them. Of hundreds of thousands of clones listed, about 96% are singletons. The V segment lost 7 bases and the J segment 0 bases; nucleotides outside the gene matches: 8. The germline CDR1 and CDR2 sequences are SEHNR and FQNEAQ (reference sequence). The CDR3 spans 17 residues. The sample is drawn from a study of shared clonotypes between healthy human individuals. Findings and limits, study-wide: Estimated richness was generally greater in naive than memory subsets.

The rearrangement links TRBV7-9 to TRBJ2-6, with 8 bases lining up with TRBD1. Sequencing was carried out using naive CD4+ T cells sorted from blood. As to subset: CD45RA+ positively selected. The sequence was obtained from a woman aged 25 to 39 in good health. CDR3 DNA sequence: TGTGCCAGCACCAAAGGACAGGGACCCTCTGGGGCCAACGTCCTGACTTTC. As protein: CASTKGQGPSGANVLTF.